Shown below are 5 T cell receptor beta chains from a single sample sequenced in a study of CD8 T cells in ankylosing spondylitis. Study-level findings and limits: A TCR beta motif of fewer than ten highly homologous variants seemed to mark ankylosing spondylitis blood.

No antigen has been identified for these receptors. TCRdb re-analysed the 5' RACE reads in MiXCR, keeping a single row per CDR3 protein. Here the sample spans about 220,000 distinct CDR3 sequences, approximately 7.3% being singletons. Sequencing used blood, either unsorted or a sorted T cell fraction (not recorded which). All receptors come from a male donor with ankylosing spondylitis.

Here the CDR3 DNA reads TGTGCCAGCAGTAAGGACAGGAACACTGAAGCTTTCTTT. Translated, it gives CASSKDRNTEAFF. J is TRBJ1-1 and V is TRBV6-6; possibly TRBD1 for D (6 bases). Per germline, CDR1 MNHNY and CDR2 SVGAGI (reference sequence). This CDR3 has 13 residues. Trimming removed 5 bases from V and 1 base from J, with 8 bases in between.

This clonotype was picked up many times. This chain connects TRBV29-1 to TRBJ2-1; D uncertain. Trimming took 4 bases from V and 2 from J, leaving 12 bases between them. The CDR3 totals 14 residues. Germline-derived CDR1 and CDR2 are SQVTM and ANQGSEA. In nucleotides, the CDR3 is TGCAGCGTTGCGCTTGGAGCTCCCTACAATGAGCAGTTCTTC. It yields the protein CSVALGAPYNEQFF.

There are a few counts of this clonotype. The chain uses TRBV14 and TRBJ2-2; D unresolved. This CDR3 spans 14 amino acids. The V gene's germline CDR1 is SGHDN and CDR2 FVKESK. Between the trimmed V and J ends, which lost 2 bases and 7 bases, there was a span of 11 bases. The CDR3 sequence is CASSQPIIGGELFF. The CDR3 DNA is TGTGCCAGCAGCCAACCCATCATCGGCGGGGAGCTGTTTTTT.

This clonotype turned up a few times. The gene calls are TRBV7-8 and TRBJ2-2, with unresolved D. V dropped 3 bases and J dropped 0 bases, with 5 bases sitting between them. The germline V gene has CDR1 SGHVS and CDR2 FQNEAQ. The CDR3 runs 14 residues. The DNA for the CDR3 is TGTGCCAGCAGCTTGTATTCGAACACCGGGGAGCTGTTTTTT. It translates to CASSLYSNTGELFF.

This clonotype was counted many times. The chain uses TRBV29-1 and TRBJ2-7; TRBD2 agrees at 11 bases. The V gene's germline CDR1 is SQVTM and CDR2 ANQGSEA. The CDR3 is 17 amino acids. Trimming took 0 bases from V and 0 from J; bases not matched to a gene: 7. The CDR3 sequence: CSVEDTLAGASSYEQYF. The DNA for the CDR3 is TGCAGCGTTGAAGATACACTAGCGGGGGCCAGCTCCTACGAGCAGTACTTC.